What follows are 29 T cell receptor beta chains derived from one specimen sequenced in a study of blood T cell repertoires in COVID-19 (dated by TCRdb to the early 2020s). The protocol used for the library was the immunoSEQ multiplex PCR assay. Here the immuneACCESS table is served through TCRdb, limited to in-frame sequences with V and J called. Missing clones are a known gap in these copies; in checked studies unresolved V genes cover under half, and the rest lacks a known reason. This sample is represented by fewer than 350,000 clones; 88% of them were singletons. In total, the top ten clones hold less than 10% of the sample. The sample was peripheral blood. The origin of the receptors is a man aged 18 to 29 with active or convalescent COVID-19.

This sequence joins TRBV11-1 and TRBJ2-1; D remains unclear. CDR3 length: 14 residues. Germline-derived CDR1 and CDR2 are SGHAT and FQDESV (reference sequence). V was cut by 5 bases and J by 10 bases, with 18 bases left in between. The CDR3 region has the DNA TGTGCCAGCAGCCCCATAGCCGCCCCGTTGGAGCAGTTCTTC. Translated: CASSPIAAPLEQFF.

In the case of this clone: The same CDR3 can be traced to other DNA sequences in this sample. This chain links TRBV12-3 or TRBV12-4 with TRBJ1-2; tentatively, D is TRBD1 (6 bases). This CDR3 comprises 13 residues. V lost 6 bases and J lost 3, with 11 bases in between. The CDR3 here is CASSPRGYYGYTF. DNA of the CDR3: TGTGCCAGCAGCCCCAGGGGATACTATGGCTACACCTTC.

This clone was counted only a few times. The rearrangement uses TRBV10-3 and TRBJ2-7; D may be TRBD2 (5 bases). The germline V and J ends were trimmed by 3 bases and 2 bases, with 8 bases remaining between them. Germline lookup yields CDR1 ENHRY and CDR2 SYGVKD. The CDR3 runs 13 residues. CDR3 nucleotides: TGTGCCATCAGTGACGGGGTAACCTACGAGCAGTACTTC. This translates into CAISDGVTYEQYF.

This chain uses TRBV11-2 with TRBJ2-3; no clear D. Deletions cut 6 bases from V and 1 base from J, with 11 bases between. The CDR3 has 14 amino acids. CDR1 SGHAT and CDR2 FQNNGV come from the germline V gene. The CDR3 loop is CASSPTRGTDTQYF. The CDR3 DNA follows: TGTGCCAGCAGTCCCACCCGAGGCACAGATACGCAGTATTTT.

This chain links TRBV18 with TRBJ1-2; 7 nucleotides match TRBD1. This CDR3 has 15 residues. CDR1 is KGHSH, CDR2 LQKENI, per germline. Germline trimming cut 3 bases from V and 1 base from J; bases unmatched to any gene: 5. The CDR3 sequence is CASSPGQPHNYGYTF. The CDR3 region has the DNA TGTGCCAGCTCACCGGGACAGCCACATAACTATGGCTACACCTTC. Full variable domain (outside the CDR3, taken from reference TRBV18 and TRBJ1-2): NAGVMQNPRHLVRRRGQEARLRCSPMKGHSHVYWYRQLPEEGLKFMVYLQKENIIDESGMPKERFSAEFPKEGPSILRIQQVVRGDSAAYFCASSPGQPHNYGYTFGSGTRLTVV.

The chain is built from TRBV27 and TRBJ2-5; D may be TRBD2 (6 bases). Germline V CDR1 and CDR2: MNHEY, SMNVEV (reference sequence). Deletions cut 8 bases from V and 0 bases from J, with 10 bases between. This CDR3 spans 13 amino acids. In nucleotides, the CDR3 is TGTGCCAGCGGGCGGGGTAACCAAGAGACCCAGTACTTC. Amino acids: CASGRGNQETQYF.

The chain links TRBV6-1 to TRBJ1-5; D remains unclear. Germline V gene lookup returns CDR1 MNHNS and CDR2 SASEGT. The CDR3 consists of 13 residues. With 3 bases removed from V and 6 bases from J, the gap between germline ends came to 9 bases. Here the CDR3 DNA reads TGTGCCAGCAGTGAGGTAGGGAGTCAGCCCCAGCATTTT. This translates into CASSEVGSQPQHF.

This chain links TRBV19 with TRBJ1-5; TRBD1 is a possible D gene (5 bases). Germline V gene lookup returns CDR1 LNHDA and CDR2 SQIVND (reference sequence). Between the trimmed V and J ends, which lost 5 bases and 6 bases, there was a span of 17 bases. This CDR3 is 15 amino acids long. The CDR3 here is CASSGTSRGPQPQHF. CDR3 nucleotide sequence: TGTGCCAGTAGTGGGACTTCTCGGGGTCCTCAGCCCCAGCATTTT.

CDR3 in DNA: TGTGCCAGCAGTCCCGATAGAGGCGGGGGGGCCACAGATACGCAGTATTTT. Translated, it gives CASSPDRGGGATDTQYF. The genes are TRBV6-6 and TRBJ2-3; TRBD2 matches at 9 bases. Germline V gene lookup returns CDR1 MNHNY and CDR2 SVGAGI (reference sequence). This CDR3 is built from 17 residues. The J segment lost 2 bases and the V segment lost 5 bases, leaving 11 bases of the junction unmatched.

The chain links TRBV3-1 (or the pseudogene TRBV3-2) to TRBJ2-7; perhaps TRBD2 as D (5 bases). Between the trimmed V and J ends, which lost 0 bases and 7 bases, there was a span of 7 bases. The CDR3 extends over 12 amino acids. Germline assignment: CDR1 LGHDT and CDR2 YNNKEL (reference sequence). The CDR3, as DNA: TGTGCCAGCAGCCAAGAATCGGGGGAGCAGTACTTC. Its protein product is CASSQESGEQYF.

The chain uses TRBV3-1 (or the pseudogene TRBV3-2) and TRBJ1-1, with 7 nucleotides matching TRBD1. This CDR3 spans 15 amino acids. V dropped 4 bases and J dropped 3; count of bases not matched to a gene: 8. The V gene's germline CDR1 is LGHDT and CDR2 YNNKEL (reference sequence). The chain's CDR3 is CASSLTGMGDTEAFF. CDR3 DNA sequence: TGTGCCAGCAGCCTGACAGGGATGGGGGACACTGAAGCTTTCTTT.

This chain joins TRBV5-5 and TRBJ1-5, with D uncertain. V was cut by 4 bases and J by 2 bases, with 7 bases left in between. Germline assignment: CDR1 SGHKS and CDR2 YYEKEE (reference sequence). The CDR3 has 13 residues. The CDR3 protein is CASSPLGNQPQHF. CDR3 coding DNA: TGTGCCAGCAGCCCCCTCGGCAATCAGCCCCAGCATTTT.

The chain joins TRBV6-5 to TRBJ2-1, with TRBD1 identical over 9 bases. V gave up 4 bases and J gave up 10 bases; unmatched junction bases: 8. The germline CDR1 and CDR2 sequences are MNHEY and SVGAGI. This CDR3 contains 14 residues. CDR3 sequence (DNA): TGTGCCAGCAGTTCCGGACAGGGGACCGGCGAGCAGTTCTTC. Protein product: CASSSGQGTGEQFF.

Of note for this clone: This clone may be a read error of a much larger clone one base away. The chain couples TRBV5-5 to TRBJ1-1; no reliable D call. CDR1 SGHKS and CDR2 YYEKEE come from the germline V gene (reference sequence). V gave up 1 base and J gave up 5 bases, with 6 bases separating them. This CDR3 has 12 residues. Here the CDR3 DNA reads TGTGCCAGCAGCTTGATTGCGACTGAAGCTTTCTTT. Amino acid sequence: CASSLIATEAFF. Full variable domain (rest looked up from reference TRBV5-5 and TRBJ1-1): DAGVTQSPTHLIKTRGQQVTLRCSPISGHKSVSWYQQVLGQGPQFIFQYYEKEERGRGNFPDRFSARQFPNYSSELNVNALLLGDSALYLCASSLIATEAFFGQGTRLTVV.

Remarks on this clone: Other DNA sequences from this sample encode an identical CDR3 as well. The V and J genes are TRBV9 and TRBJ2-5; 10 bases agree with TRBD2. Unmatched junction bases numbered 3, after V lost 3 bases and J lost 1 base. CDR1 is SGDLS, CDR2 YYNGEE, per germline. The CDR3 is 15 residues long. For the CDR3, the DNA is TGTGCCAGCAGCGGGAGCGGGGGGGTCCAAGAGACCCAGTACTTC. It translates to CASSGSGGVQETQYF.

The V call is TRBV5-6, the J call TRBJ1-2; D is undetermined. Germline lookup yields CDR1 SGHDT and CDR2 YYEEEE. V was pared by 4 bases and J by 2 bases, with 6 bases between. The CDR3 runs 12 residues. As DNA, the CDR3 is TGTGCCAGCAGCACCGGGAACTATGGCTACACCTTC. It encodes CASSTGNYGYTF.

This clone has only one observation. The gene calls are TRBV3-1 (or the pseudogene TRBV3-2) and TRBJ1-1; 7 bases align to TRBD1. Germline values: CDR1 LGHDT, CDR2 YNNKEL (reference sequence). The CDR3 runs 14 residues. Unmatched junction bases numbered 6, after V lost 4 bases and J lost 4 bases. The CDR3 loop is CASSPTGQPTEAFF. The CDR3 DNA reads as TGTGCCAGCAGCCCGACGGGACAGCCCACTGAAGCTTTCTTT.

Only one count was recorded for this clone. This sequence joins TRBV11-2 and TRBJ1-2, with 9 bases aligning to TRBD1. With V trimmed by 6 bases and J by 6 bases, 5 bases remained unmatched. Germline CDR1 and CDR2: SGHAT and FQNNGV. There are 13 residues in the CDR3. This chain's CDR3 is CASSPTGGHGYTF. Here the CDR3 DNA reads TGTGCCAGCAGTCCAACAGGGGGCCATGGCTACACCTTC.

The chain recombines TRBV10-3 with TRBJ2-2, with D perhaps matching TRBD2 (6 bases). Germline lookup yields CDR1 ENHRY and CDR2 SYGVKD. The CDR3 is 14 residues long. The V gene lost 3 bases and the J gene lost 7 bases, with 12 bases spanning the gap. The CDR3 DNA sequence: TGTGCCATCAGTGAATATCAGGGAGGCGGGGAGCTGTTTTTT. The encoded protein is CAISEYQGGGELFF.

This clone appeared once. The chain uses TRBV12-5 and TRBJ1-4, with 9 bases identical to TRBD1. Trimming cost V 3 bases and J 15 bases; bases outside gene matches: 14. Germline V gene data show CDR1 as LGHNT and CDR2 as FRNRAP. This CDR3 contains 15 residues. In nucleotides, the CDR3 is TGTGCTAGTGGTTTCACCGGGACAGGGTCTGTGAAATTGTTTTTT. Translation: CASGFTGTGSVKLFF.

The rearrangement joins TRBV7-9 to TRBJ2-5; 10 bases agree with TRBD1. Looked up from germline, CDR1 is SEHNR and CDR2 is FQNEAQ (reference sequence). V lost 1 base to trimming and J lost 2 bases; unmatched junction nucleotides: 7. The CDR3 is 17 amino acids. CDR3 region: CASSLGRTGGGQETQYF. The CDR3 bases are TGTGCCAGCAGCTTAGGCAGGACAGGGGGAGGACAAGAGACCCAGTACTTC.

The chain has TRBV9 and TRBJ2-1; TRBD1 matches at 8 bases. V shed 4 bases, J shed 3 bases, and the junction held 6 bases outside the gene matches. Germline loops: CDR1 SGDLS, CDR2 YYNGEE. This CDR3 has 15 residues. The CDR3 protein is CASSQTGVHYNEQFF. Here the CDR3 DNA reads TGTGCCAGCAGCCAGACAGGGGTCCACTACAATGAGCAGTTCTTC.

The chain joins TRBV4-1 to TRBJ2-7, with 9 bases aligning to TRBD1. V dropped 4 bases and J dropped 4; count of bases not matched to a gene: 14. Germline CDR1 MGHRA, CDR2 YSYEKL. This CDR3 contains 17 residues. CDR3 region: CASSLSPRDRDRYEQYF. The DNA for the CDR3 is TGCGCCAGCAGCCTATCCCCGAGGGACAGGGATCGTTACGAGCAGTACTTC.

The chain couples TRBV14 to TRBJ2-7; D is unresolved. Germline V lookup: CDR1 SGHDN, CDR2 FVKESK. The CDR3 has 12 residues. Trimming removed 1 base from V and 3 bases from J, with 4 bases in between. The CDR3 region is CASSQGGYEQYF. In nucleotides, the CDR3 is TGTGCCAGCAGCCAAGGCGGCTACGAGCAGTACTTC.

The chain uses TRBV11-2 and TRBJ1-1; TRBD1 agrees at 8 bases. This CDR3 contains 14 residues. Germline assignment: CDR1 SGHAT and CDR2 FQNNGV. Losses at the gene ends were 5 bases for V and 5 bases for J; bases not matched to a gene: 7. The CDR3 spells CASSATGGWTEAFF. In DNA, the CDR3 is TGTGCCAGCAGCGCCACAGGGGGATGGACTGAAGCTTTCTTT.

This rearrangement joins TRBV7-2 to TRBJ2-7; the match to TRBD2 covers 12 bases. Per the germline V gene, CDR1 is SGHTA and CDR2 is FQGNSA. This CDR3 is built from 15 residues. V lost 6 bases and J lost 2; bases outside the gene matches: 5. The CDR3 coding sequence is TGTGCCAGCAGGGACAGACTAGCGGGGGCCTACGAGCAGTACTTC. Protein: CASRDRLAGAYEQYF.

This clone was recorded a few times. The chain links TRBV6-5 to TRBJ2-2; 10 positions match TRBD2. Germline CDR1 MNHEY, CDR2 SVGAGI. V dropped 6 bases and J dropped 6; count of bases not matched to a gene: 7. CDR3 length: 15 amino acids. The CDR3 coding sequence is TGTGCCAGCAGAACAAGCGGGGGGGCCCCCGGGGAGCTGTTTTTT. Its protein is CASRTSGGAPGELFF.

The rearrangement uses TRBV11-2 and TRBJ2-7, with D possibly being TRBD1 (6 bases). This CDR3 spans 14 amino acids. The V end lost 1 base, the J end lost 2 bases, and 9 bases lay between the germline ends. CDR1 and CDR2 from the germline V gene are SGHAT and FQNNGV. The CDR3 spells CASSLAGATYEQYF. CDR3 DNA: TGTGCCAGCAGCTTAGCAGGGGCGACCTACGAGCAGTACTTC.

The CDR3 sequence is CASSQGTGTKMDTQYF. The CDR3, as DNA: TGTGCCAGCAGTCAAGGGACAGGGACGAAGATGGATACGCAGTATTTT. The genes are TRBV7-9 and TRBJ2-3, with TRBD1 identical over 9 bases. CDR1 is SEHNR and CDR2 is FQNEAQ in the germline V gene (reference sequence). This CDR3 has 16 residues. J gave up 6 bases and V 6 bases, and 13 bases lay outside the gene matches.